The source of this T cell receptor beta chain is a study of pediatric ulcerative colitis. Study-wide context: Ulcerative colitis patients had pancolitis or left-sided colitis, with confirming histology.

Overall study results and limits: Clonal expansions reduced rectal repertoire diversity in acute severe colitis. Ulcerative colitis patients shared more blood-rectal clones than controls.

Looked up from germline, CDR1 is KGHSH and CDR2 is LQKENI. The ends were cut back, 3 bases at V and 7 bases at J, with 19 bases in the middle. This CDR3 is built from 16 residues. Details on this clone: The antigen remains unidentified.

No immunosuppressive drugs were given to ulcerative colitis patients before diagnostic colonoscopy. Clones were sequenced by immunoSEQ multiplex PCR, and TCRdb holds only the in-frame ones, with some missing. Seen here are some 60,000 clones, 75% to 85% observed once, and the top ten hold around 5.2%. The chain joins TRBV18 to TRBJ2-4; either TRBD1 or TRBD2 may fit D (5 bases each). The clonotype comes from a boy under 18 with moderate ulcerative colitis. Sequenced input: blood. The CDR3 loop is CASSPGARRVGNIQYF. The CDR3, as DNA: TGTGCCAGCTCACCCGGGGCCAGAAGGGTCGGCAACATTCAGTACTTC.